Below are 21 T cell receptor beta chains sequenced from a single sample in a study of cytomegalovirus exposure and HLA in healthy donors (dated by TCRdb to about 2017). The receptor library was made with the immunoSEQ multiplex PCR assay. A mixture of 60 forward primers for TCR Vbeta segments and 13 reverse primers for TCR Jbeta segments was used in the multiplex PCR. What TCRdb holds here is the immuneACCESS table cut down to in-frame rearrangements. Part of the clones is not present; checked against another copy, under half of the missing clones reflect an unresolved V gene, and the others are unexplained. The sample data list some 110,000 clones, and 79% of these were observed just once. The ten most abundant clones make up 2.5% to 3% of the sample. The sequencing sample was made of PBMCs. Receptors were obtained from a woman aged 18-29 years in good health and CMV-seropositive.

V and J are TRBV2 and TRBJ2-1, with 10 bases aligning to TRBD2. The germline V gene encodes CDR1 SNHLY and CDR2 FYNNEI. The V gene end was trimmed by 10 bases and the J gene end by 7 bases; junction bases not matched to a gene: 13. The CDR3 spans 15 residues. CDR3 coding DNA: TGTGCCACCGCCCGACTAGCGGGTTTGGGGAATGAGCAGTTCTTC. Translating it yields CATARLAGLGNEQFF.

The genes are TRBV30 and TRBJ2-3; 8 positions agree with TRBD1. The germline V gene has CDR1 GTSNPN and CDR2 SVGIG (reference sequence). The trim removed 2 bases at V and 2 bases at J, leaving 6 bases unmatched. The CDR3 has 15 residues. The CDR3 spells CAWSLRTGTTDTQYF. CDR3 DNA sequence: TGTGCCTGGAGTCTGAGGACAGGGACCACAGATACGCAGTATTTT.

This clone was seen just once. A read error may produce the germline difference seen at one junction end. The same CDR3 also results from other DNA sequences found in this sample. The chain recombines TRBV30 with TRBJ1-1; D possibly corresponds to TRBD1 (5 bases). The CDR3 is made up of 14 amino acids. Germline values: CDR1 GTSNPN, CDR2 SVGIG (reference sequence). The CDR3 region is CAWSADRVNTEAFF. The CDR3 nucleotides read TGCGCCTGGAGTGCCGACAGAGTTAACACTGAAGCTTTCTTT. The full variable domain, its missing parts supplied by reference TRBV30 and TRBJ1-1, is SQTIHQWPATLVQPVGSPLSLECTVEGTSNPNLYWYRQAAGRGLQLLFYSVGIGQISSEVPQNLSASRPQDRQFILSSKKLLLSDSGFYLCAWSADRVNTEAFFGQGTRLTVV.

The chain carries TRBV28 and TRBJ1-2; tentative D call: TRBD1 (5 bases). Germline V gene data show CDR1 as MDHEN and CDR2 as SYDVKM. V lost 4 bases to trimming and J lost 4 bases, with 13 bases between them. CDR3 length: 14 amino acids. The CDR3 is CASSSPQGVYGYTF. The CDR3 coding sequence is TGTGCCAGCAGTTCACCTCAGGGTGTCTATGGCTACACCTTC.

The gene calls are TRBV5-4 and TRBJ2-7; TRBD2 matches at 8 bases. With V trimmed by 5 bases and J by 6 bases, 10 bases remained unmatched. The germline gives CDR1 SGHNT, CDR2 YYREEE (reference sequence). This CDR3 spans 14 amino acids. The DNA of the CDR3 is TGTGCCAGCAGGCTTGAAGCGGGGGCGAGCGAGCAGTACTTC. It yields the protein CASRLEAGASEQYF.

The chain recombines TRBV27 with TRBJ1-2, with D hard to call. The germline CDR1 and CDR2 sequences are MNHEY and SMNVEV (reference sequence). CDR3 size: 13 residues. V was pared by 6 bases and J by 5 bases, with 13 bases between. CDR3 bases: TGTGCCAGCAGCCCGACGGCCAGGTATGGCTACACCTTC. This sequence encodes CASSPTARYGYTF.

The chain has TRBV28 and TRBJ2-2; D possibly corresponds to TRBD2 (5 bases). Germline assignment: CDR1 MDHEN and CDR2 SYDVKM. The CDR3 runs to 13 residues. Trimming shortened V by 5 bases and J by 3 bases, and 7 bases separated the two germline ends. The CDR3 DNA follows: TGTGCCAGCAGTGGAGGAGACACCGGGGAGCTGTTTTTT. This encodes CASSGGDTGELFF.

This CDR3 reads CASSGLRSYEQYF. The CDR3 DNA reads as TGTGCCAGCAGTGGACTGCGCTCCTACGAGCAGTACTTC. This sequence joins TRBV2 and TRBJ2-7; D not resolved. CDR3 size: 13 residues. V was cut by 4 bases and J by 0 bases, with 7 bases left in between. The germline gives CDR1 SNHLY, CDR2 FYNNEI.

The rearrangement joins TRBV28 to TRBJ2-7; 12 bases agree with TRBD2. This CDR3 spans 15 amino acids. V lost 6 bases, J lost 2 bases, and 5 bases stayed unmatched. Germline V gives CDR1 MDHEN, CDR2 SYDVKM. The CDR3 DNA sequence: TGTGCCAGCAGCCGAGGACTAGCGGGACCCTACGAGCAGTACTTC. Its translation: CASSRGLAGPYEQYF.

The genes are TRBV6-9 and TRBJ2-7, with TRBD2 matching 11 bases. Looked up from germline, CDR1 is MNHGY and CDR2 is SVAAGI. CDR3 length: 16 residues. The ends lost 5 bases at V and 1 base at J; junction bases unmatched: 7. CDR3 bases: TGTGCCAGCAGTGAATGGACTAGCGGGTCTTCCTACGAGCAGTACTTC. Encoded protein: CASSEWTSGSSYEQYF.

This clone came up once. The chain employs TRBV18 and TRBJ2-2; weak D call: TRBD2 (5 bases). The CDR3 consists of 15 residues. V was trimmed by 3 bases and J by 1 base, leaving 9 bases between them. Germline V lookup: CDR1 KGHSH, CDR2 LQKENI. CDR3 sequence (DNA): TGTGCCAGCTCACCGCTCAGCGGGAACACCGGGGAGCTGTTTTTT. This gives the protein CASSPLSGNTGELFF.

The chain combines TRBV7-9 with TRBJ2-3; D is uncertain. In germline, CDR1 is SEHNR, CDR2 FQNEAQ (reference sequence). This CDR3 has 14 amino acids. V lost 1 base, J lost 1 base, and 6 bases lay in between. CDR3: CASSLVAGTDTQYF. In DNA, the CDR3 is TGTGCCAGCAGCTTAGTTGCGGGCACAGATACGCAGTATTTT.

This clone was counted a few times. The chain couples TRBV5-1 to TRBJ2-2, with 7 bases lining up with TRBD1. With 2 bases clipped from V and 1 base from J, the junction kept 2 bases outside the gene matches. Looked up from germline, CDR1 is SGHRS and CDR2 is YFSETQ. This CDR3 is built from 15 residues. The CDR3 loop is CASSFRQGNTGELFF. As DNA, the CDR3 is TGCGCCAGCAGCTTTCGACAGGGGAACACCGGGGAGCTGTTTTTT. Supplemented by reference TRBV5-1 and TRBJ2-2, the full variable domain reads KAGVTQTPRYLIKTRGQQVTLSCSPISGHRSVSWYQQTPGQGLQFLFEYFSETQRNKGNFPGRFSGRQFSNSRSEMNVSTLELGDSALYLCASSFRQGNTGELFFGEGSRLTVL.

V usage is TRBV28 and J usage is TRBJ2-3, with 7 bases aligning to TRBD1. The CDR3 runs 14 residues. The germline V gene encodes CDR1 MDHEN and CDR2 SYDVKM. Trimming removed 6 bases from V and 2 bases from J; junction bases left unmatched: 5. CDR3 sequence (DNA): TGTGCCAGCAGACCCCAGGGGGACACAGATACGCAGTATTTT. Protein sequence: CASRPQGDTDTQYF.

The chain links TRBV7-3 to TRBJ1-2, with 9 bases that match TRBD1. The CDR3 extends over 13 amino acids. V dropped 4 bases and J dropped 6; count of bases not matched to a gene: 3. Germline lookup yields CDR1 SGHTA and CDR2 FQGTGA. The DNA for the CDR3 is TGTGCCAGCAGCTCCGGACAGGGGCATGGCTACACCTTC. Translation: CASSSGQGHGYTF.

With regard to this clone: This sample includes further DNA sequences coding for the same CDR3. The CDR3 loop reads CASSLLGEGNTEAFF. CDR3 bases: TGCGCCAGCAGCTTGCTTGGAGAGGGGAACACTGAAGCTTTCTTT. The J gene is TRBJ1-1, the V gene TRBV5-1; the D is unclear. The length of the CDR3 is 15 residues. The germline V gene has CDR1 SGHRS and CDR2 YFSETQ. Trimming left V 1 base short and J 1 base short, with 11 bases between.

The rearrangement joins TRBV19 to TRBJ1-2; 7 bases agree with TRBD1. V gave up 9 bases and J gave up 0 bases; unmatched junction bases: 4. The CDR3 has 13 amino acids. Germline V gene sequence: CDR1 LNHDA, CDR2 SQIVND (reference sequence). The CDR3 sequence is CASGTAPNYGYTF. For the CDR3, the DNA is TGTGCCAGCGGGACAGCCCCTAACTATGGCTACACCTTC.

This clone was seen a single time. The chain couples TRBV6-5 to TRBJ2-5; 10 nucleotides match TRBD2. The V gene's germline CDR1 is MNHEY and CDR2 SVGAGI. The CDR3 sequence is 15 residues long. V was pared by 7 bases and J by 5 bases, with 10 bases of the junction left unmatched. The CDR3 DNA sequence: TGTGCCAGCATTACAGCGGGAGGGCCCCGGGAGACCCAGTACTTC. Its translation: CASITAGGPRETQYF.

The J gene is TRBJ2-3, the V gene TRBV5-1; 16 bases align to TRBD2. CDR1 and CDR2 (germline): SGHRS, YFSETQ. J gave up 5 bases and V 4 bases, and 7 bases lay outside the gene matches. CDR3 length: 17 amino acids. The CDR3 reads CASSAGTSGRAVDTQYF. CDR3 nucleotides: TGCGCCAGCAGCGCCGGGACTAGCGGGAGGGCCGTAGATACGCAGTATTTT.

The V gene is TRBV2, the J gene TRBJ2-3; 10 bases map to TRBD1. This CDR3 contains 15 residues. Germline CDR1 SNHLY, CDR2 FYNNEI. The J segment lost 1 base and the V segment lost 6 bases, leaving 4 bases of the junction unmatched. CDR3 sequence reads: CASREDRGGTDTQYF. CDR3 sequence (DNA): TGTGCCAGCAGGGAGGACAGGGGGGGCACAGATACGCAGTATTTT. Together with reference TRBV2 and TRBJ2-3, the CDR3 gives the full variable domain: EPEVTQTPSHQVTQMGQEVILRCVPISNHLYFYWYRQILGQKVEFLVSFYNNEISEKSEIFDDQFSVERPDGSNFTLKIRSTKLEDSAMYFCASREDRGGTDTQYFGPGTRLTVL.

This chain connects TRBV6-1 to TRBJ1-5; D gene unclear. V was shortened by 2 bases and J by 1 base, with 6 bases between the two germline ends. The V gene's germline CDR1 is MNHNS and CDR2 SASEGT. This CDR3 has 14 amino acids. For the CDR3, the DNA is TGTGCCAGCAGTGAACCGGGAAGCAATCAGCCCCAGCATTTT. This encodes CASSEPGSNQPQHF.